This T cell receptor (beta chain) was captured by sequencing in a study of T-cell reconstitution after alpha-beta-depleted transplantation in children. With 1 base clipped from V and 5 bases from J, the junction kept 6 bases outside the gene matches. This CDR3 comprises 15 residues. The germline V gene encodes CDR1 SGHRS and CDR2 YFSETQ. Study findings and constraints: At around two months after transplant, the alpha-beta T cells were reportedly derived from several hundred expanded clones that came from non-depleted graft cells. Surviving recipient T cells and thymic progenitors underlay high day-60 TCRbeta diversity in some patients. At one year after transplant, newly produced T cells mostly accounted for T-cell counts and diversity.

For TCRbeta, the library was prepared with unique molecular identifiers. TCRdb re-analysed the PCR reads in MiXCR, keeping a single row per CDR3 protein. The table lists approximately 650,000 distinct CDR3 sequences, around 13% of them singletons. This clonotype was recorded many times. As yet, its antigen is unknown. The material sequenced was PBMCs, taken before TCRalphabeta/CD19-depleted stem cell transplant. The receptor was isolated from a girl aged 2-15 years with congenital amegakaryocytic thrombocytopenia, due to receive a stem cell transplant. This chain joins TRBV5-1 and TRBJ2-5, with 9 bases aligning to TRBD2. The CDR3 nucleotides read TGCGCCAGCAGCTTGTCTAGCGGGAACGTTGAGACCCAGTACTTC. Translated: CASSLSSGNVETQYF.